This T cell receptor (beta chain) originates from a study of blood T cells in healthy people across ages. Study summary: Roughly one uniquely barcoded beta molecule per two T cells was captured.

Sample-barcoded 5' priming and a J-beta primer mix drove a second PCR of roughly 7 to 11 cycles. Individual samples furnished no less than 3 million CDR3-containing paired-end reads apiece. TCRdb called the 5' RACE reads again in MiXCR, with one record for every CDR3 protein. The sample carries more than 650,000 distinct CDR3 sequences, about 20% recorded once. CDR3 length: 15 amino acids. After removal of 4 bases from V and 5 bases from J, the junction contained 7 bases not matched to a gene. Looked up from germline, CDR1 is SGHRS and CDR2 is YFSETQ. The individuals who served as donors were healthy Caucasians living in Russia, aged about 6 to 100. This clonotype was seen a few times.

The sequence was obtained from a man aged 65 to 85 in good health. The J gene is TRBJ2-1, the V gene TRBV5-1; 9 positions agree with TRBD1. Sequenced sample: blood. This CDR3 is CASSRLQGADNEQFF. In DNA form, the CDR3 reads TGCGCCAGCAGCAGGCTACAGGGGGCGGACAATGAGCAGTTCTTC.